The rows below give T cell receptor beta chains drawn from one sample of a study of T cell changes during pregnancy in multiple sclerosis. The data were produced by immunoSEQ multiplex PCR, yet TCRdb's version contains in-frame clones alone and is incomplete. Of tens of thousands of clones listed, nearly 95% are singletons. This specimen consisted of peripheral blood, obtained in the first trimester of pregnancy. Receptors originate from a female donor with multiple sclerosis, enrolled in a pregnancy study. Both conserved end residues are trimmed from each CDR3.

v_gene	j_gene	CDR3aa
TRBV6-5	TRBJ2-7	ASRGALTGYHEQY
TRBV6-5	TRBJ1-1	ASSYFRGTEAF
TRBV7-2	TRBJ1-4	ASRRGQGNEKLF
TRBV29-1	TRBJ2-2	SVGRGTGELF
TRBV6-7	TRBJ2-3	ASSPLAGGSTDTQY
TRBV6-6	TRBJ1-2	ASSYTVPGYGYT
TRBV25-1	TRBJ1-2	ASSEYTPTGNGYT
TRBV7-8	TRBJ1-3	ASSLDGSRERTIY
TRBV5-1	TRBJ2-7	ASSSGQGEVHEQY
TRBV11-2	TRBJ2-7	ASSLDGGSYEQY
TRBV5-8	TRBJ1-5	ASSRWVGANQPQH
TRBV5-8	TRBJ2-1	ASSFGGTGGRNEQF
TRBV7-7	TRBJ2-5	ASSLSGGLETQY
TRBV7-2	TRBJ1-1	ASRQGRVNTEAF
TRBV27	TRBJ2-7	ASSFGTGGADEQY
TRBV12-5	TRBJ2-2	ASGGAGGRTGELF
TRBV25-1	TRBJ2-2	ASSEFYDTGELF
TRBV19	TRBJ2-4	ASSTWDIKNIQY
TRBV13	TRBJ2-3	ASSPGTSGGHSTDTQY
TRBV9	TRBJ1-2	ASSQTGPPIGYT
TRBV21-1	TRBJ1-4	ASKKRGRGSEKLF
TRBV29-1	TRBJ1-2	SVDVGGSYGYT